This T cell receptor (beta chain) was profiled in a study of cytomegalovirus exposure and HLA in healthy donors. Study-wide context: Of around 400 genotyped donors, 75% to 90% grouped in the Caucasian-associated ancestry cluster. Study conclusions and caveats: In a later analysis, about 17,000 TCR beta sequences were associated with HLA alleles at 0.05 false discovery rate.

The PCR employed 60 Vbeta primers together with 13 Jbeta primers. Measured with immunoSEQ multiplex PCR; TCRdb has only the in-frame clones, and not every one. In all, the sample yields about 160,000 clones. Sampled while nominally healthy, donors likely had unrecorded immune exposures. Germline V gene lookup returns CDR1 MNHNS and CDR2 SASEGT. The CDR3 is 15 residues long. Trimming removed 10 bases from V and 1 base from J; junction bases left unmatched: 10. As to this clone: The antigen is not known.

Sequenced material: PBMCs. The chain uses TRBV6-1 and TRBJ2-1, with 7 bases matching TRBD2. The TCR sequence derives from a woman aged 45 to 65 in good health and CMV-seronegative. CDR3 in amino acids: CATRAGGKSYNEQFF. The CDR3 region has the DNA TGTGCCACCCGGGCCGGGGGGAAATCCTACAATGAGCAGTTCTTC.